Below, 26 T cell receptor beta chains from the same sample are listed, as sequenced in a study of human T cells and chemical hapten exposure. The time point was: healthy volunteer bleed at 2 weeks. The total RNA was obtained from whole blood that was not fractionated. One entry per CDR3 protein, called by TCRdb with MiXCR from the RACE reads. The sample contains around 130,000 distinct CDR3 sequences, approximately 9.1% of which appear only once. The sequencing input was whole blood. Receptors were obtained from a male donor in good health. Some clones in this sample may be carry-over from other donors' samples.

In its sample, this clonotype was seen a few times. The chain carries TRBV20-1 and TRBJ2-5; D could derive from TRBD1 or TRBD2 (5 bases each). The V end lost 6 bases, the J end lost 2 bases, and 13 bases lay between the germline ends. Germline V gene lookup returns CDR1 DFQATT and CDR2 SNEGSKA (reference sequence). This CDR3 region has 13 residues. CDR3 coding DNA: TGCAGTGCGACCGGGACGGGTCAAGAGACCCAGTACTTC. Its translation is CSATGTGQETQYF.

V and J are TRBV7-2 and TRBJ1-1; no reliable D call. The CDR3 extends over 11 amino acids. Between the trimmed V and J ends, which lost 10 bases and 8 bases, there was a span of 14 bases. CDR1 and CDR2 from the germline V gene are SGHTA and FQGNSA. The CDR3 loop reads CATDVGPEAFF. The CDR3 region has the DNA TGTGCCACAGATGTGGGTCCCGAAGCTTTCTTT. The complete variable domain, with remaining parts taken from reference TRBV7-2 and TRBJ1-1, reads GAGVSQSPSNKVTEKGKDVELRCDPISGHTALYWYRQSLGQGLEFLIYFQGNSAPDKSGLPSDRFSAERTGGSVSTLTIQRTQQEDSAVYLCATDVGPEAFFGQGTRLTVV.

This chain joins TRBV5-1 and TRBJ2-6; possibly TRBD1 or TRBD2 for D (5 bases each). CDR1 SGHRS and CDR2 YFSETQ come from the germline V gene. Trimming left V 0 bases short and J 4 bases short, with 11 bases between. The CDR3 loop spans 16 amino acids. The CDR3 DNA follows: TGCGCCAGCAGCTTGGTTACCGGGACCGGGGCCAACGTCCTGACTTTC. Amino acids: CASSLVTGTGANVLTF.

The chain has TRBV12-3 or TRBV12-4 and TRBJ2-7; 7 bases line up with TRBD1. The CDR3 runs 14 residues. Unmatched junction bases numbered 5, after V lost 5 bases and J lost 1 base. CDR3 amino acids: CASSRRQGSYEQYF. Here the CDR3 DNA reads TGTGCCAGCAGTCGACGACAGGGTTCCTACGAGCAGTACTTC.

This clonotype was picked up many times. The CDR3 loop is CASRVDREAFF. CDR3 nucleotide sequence: TGTGCCAGCAGGGTTGACAGAGAAGCTTTCTTT. The chain recombines TRBV2 with TRBJ1-1, with D possibly being TRBD1 (5 bases). CDR3 length: 11 amino acids. Germline assignment: CDR1 SNHLY and CDR2 FYNNEI. V lost 6 bases and J 8 bases, leaving 10 bases between the germline ends.

The table lists this clonotype with many counts. The genes are TRBV3-1 and TRBJ2-3; 9 bases are shared with TRBD2. Looked up from germline, CDR1 is LGHDT and CDR2 is YNNKEL (reference sequence). CDR3 size: 17 residues. The V gene end was trimmed by 0 bases and the J gene end by 7 bases; junction bases not matched to a gene: 11. CDR3 coding DNA: TGTGCCAGCAGCCAAGAAGGGGCGGGAGGGCGCCGTTATACGCAGTATTTT. It encodes CASSQEGAGGRRYTQYF.

This clonotype has only a few counts. V is TRBV27 and J is TRBJ1-6; 7 bases are shared with TRBD1. Germline V gives CDR1 MNHEY, CDR2 SMNVEV (reference sequence). J gave up 11 bases and V 6 bases, and 4 bases lay outside the gene matches. CDR3 length: 12 amino acids. The CDR3 here is CASRGGAPPLHF. CDR3 coding DNA: TGTGCCAGCAGAGGGGGCGCGCCACCCCTCCACTTT.

A few counts support this clonotype. The chain employs TRBV27 and TRBJ2-1; TRBD2 matches 10 bases. This CDR3 comprises 15 residues. With V trimmed by 0 bases and J by 7 bases, 3 bases remained unmatched. The germline gives CDR1 MNHEY, CDR2 SMNVEV (reference sequence). CDR3 sequence: CASSLSGTSVNEQFF. The CDR3 DNA is TGTGCCAGCAGTTTATCAGGGACTAGCGTTAATGAGCAGTTCTTC.

In its sample, this clonotype was seen once. The rearrangement links TRBV9 to TRBJ2-1, with D possibly TRBD1 on 5 matching bases. Germline V gene sequence: CDR1 SGDLS, CDR2 YYNGEE. The CDR3 consists of 15 residues. V was pared by 2 bases and J by 4 bases, with 13 bases between. As DNA, the CDR3 is TGTGCCAGCAGCGTGAAGCAGGGATTTTACAATGAGCAGTTCTTC. Its translation is CASSVKQGFYNEQFF.

The genes are TRBV19 and TRBJ1-6, with D possibly TRBD1 on 6 matching bases. Germline V gene lookup returns CDR1 LNHDA and CDR2 SQIVND (reference sequence). V was shortened by 3 bases and J by 6 bases, with 15 bases between the two germline ends. CDR3 size: 16 residues. Here the CDR3 DNA reads TGTGCCAGTAGTATTCGTCAGGGGCGAGGTAATTCACCCCTCCACTTT. Translation: CASSIRQGRGNSPLHF.

The V gene is TRBV5-4, the J gene TRBJ1-5; D unclear. The CDR3 sequence is 13 residues long. Germline CDR1 and CDR2: SGHNT and YYREEE (reference sequence). Trimming cost V 0 bases and J 5 bases, with 6 bases left between them. The CDR3 region has the DNA TGTGCCAGCAGCTTGGATAATGATCAGCCCCAGCATTTT. Amino acids: CASSLDNDQPQHF.

This clonotype has just a few counts. This rearrangement joins TRBV29-1 to TRBJ2-3, with D perhaps given as TRBD1 or TRBD2 (5 bases each). This CDR3 comprises 15 residues. V lost 3 bases and J lost 1, with 14 bases in between. Looked up from germline, CDR1 is SQVTM and CDR2 is ANQGSEA. This CDR3 reads CSVDQGQEGTDTQYF. CDR3 coding DNA: TGCAGCGTTGATCAGGGTCAGGAGGGCACAGATACGCAGTATTTT.

The chain couples TRBV20-1 to TRBJ1-1; D is unclear. The CDR3 consists of 15 residues. Trimming took 6 bases from V and 0 from J, leaving 17 bases between them. The germline V gene has CDR1 DFQATT and CDR2 SNEGSKA (reference sequence). The CDR3: CSAAAAKAMNTEAFF. The CDR3 DNA reads TGCAGTGCCGCCGCTGCGAAAGCCATGAACACTGAAGCTTTCTTT.

This clonotype has just a few counts. CDR3 coding DNA: TGTGCCAGCAGCAAGGGGGCGACCTCCTACAATGAGCAGTTCTTC. Residues: CASSKGATSYNEQFF. V is TRBV27 and J is TRBJ2-1; 7 bases agree with TRBD1. The CDR3 length is 15 residues. Germline CDR1 and CDR2: MNHEY and SMNVEV (reference sequence). Trimming took 6 bases from V and 0 from J; bases not matched to a gene: 5.

V is TRBV10-2 and J is TRBJ2-1; 11 nucleotides align to TRBD2. The CDR3 is made up of 14 amino acids. After removal of 7 bases from V and 7 bases from J, the junction contained 6 bases not matched to a gene. The V gene's germline CDR1 is WSHSY and CDR2 SAAADI. CDR3 DNA sequence: TGCGCCAGCAAACTAGCGGGAGAGGGAAATGAGCAGTTCTTC. Translating it yields CASKLAGEGNEQFF.

This clonotype was picked up a small number of times. The DNA for the CDR3 is TGCAGCGTTGAAGGCTCCGGGAAGCAAGAGACCCAGTACTTC. Translation gives CSVEGSGKQETQYF. The chain combines TRBV29-1 with TRBJ2-5, with D possibly matching TRBD2 (5 bases). The CDR3 extends over 14 amino acids. The V gene's germline CDR1 is SQVTM and CDR2 ANQGSEA. Trimming pared 1 base from V and 2 bases from J, leaving 11 bases between. Filled out from reference TRBV29-1 and TRBJ2-5, the complete variable domain reads SAVISQKPSRDICQRGTSLTIQCQVDSQVTMMFWYRQQPGQSLTLIATANQGSEATYESGFVIDKFPISRPNLTFSTLTVSNMSPEDSSIYLCSVEGSGKQETQYFGPGTRLLVL.

This clonotype was counted a few times. The DNA for the CDR3 is TGTGCCAGCAGTGAAGGTCCAGCCTACGAGCAGTACTTC. Its translation is CASSEGPAYEQYF. The chain combines TRBV6-1 with TRBJ2-7; D is undetermined. The germline V and J ends were trimmed by 1 base and 2 bases, with 6 bases remaining between them. This CDR3 is built from 13 residues. Germline CDR1 reads MNHNS; CDR2 reads SASEGT.

CDR3 coding DNA: TGTGCCAGCACCTGGTCCCTCAATCAGCCCCAGCATTTT. It yields the protein CASTWSLNQPQHF. The rearrangement joins TRBV12-3 or TRBV12-4 to TRBJ1-5, with D unclear. The V and J ends lost 7 bases and 3 bases respectively, with 10 bases between them. The CDR3 consists of 13 residues.

The chain carries TRBV6-6 and TRBJ1-5, with 8 nucleotides matching TRBD1. Per germline, CDR1 MNHNY and CDR2 SVGAGI (reference sequence). This CDR3 has 15 residues. V gave up 6 bases and J gave up 4 bases; unmatched junction bases: 8. CDR3 loop: CASSSDRVPNQPQHF. For the CDR3, the DNA is TGTGCCAGCAGCTCGGACAGGGTCCCTAATCAGCCCCAGCATTTT.

This clonotype was counted many times. The genes are TRBV12-3 or TRBV12-4 and TRBJ1-2; D is unclear. V lost 3 bases, J lost 4 bases, and 6 bases lay in between. The CDR3 loop spans 12 amino acids. This CDR3 is CASSFEIYGYTF. Here the CDR3 DNA reads TGTGCCAGCAGTTTTGAGATCTATGGCTACACCTTC.

The gene calls are TRBV6-5 and TRBJ2-3; D is ambiguous. Germline lookup yields CDR1 MNHEY and CDR2 SVGAGI. This CDR3 has 15 residues. V was cut by 0 bases and J by 1 base, with 8 bases left in between. The CDR3 spells CASSYSLLGTDTQYF. The DNA for the CDR3 is TGTGCCAGCAGTTACTCGTTACTTGGCACAGATACGCAGTATTTT.

This clonotype came up a few times. The rearrangement joins TRBV20-1 to TRBJ1-2; tentative D call: TRBD1 (6 bases). Germline V gives CDR1 DFQATT, CDR2 SNEGSKA (reference sequence). Deletions cut 1 base from V and 5 bases from J, with 14 bases between. CDR3 size: 14 residues. The CDR3 coding sequence is TGCAGTGCTAGAGGGACAGCCCTTCCGTATGGCTACACCTTC. Translated: CSARGTALPYGYTF.

This chain joins TRBV10-1 and TRBJ2-7, with 7 bases aligning to TRBD1. The CDR3 has 14 amino acids. V dropped 3 bases and J dropped 5; count of bases not matched to a gene: 7. Germline V gene sequence: CDR1 WNHNN, CDR2 SYGVQD (reference sequence). The CDR3 DNA follows: TGCGCCAGCAGTGATAACAGGGGTCTCAACGAGCAGTACTTC. Translated, it gives CASSDNRGLNEQYF.

The chain joins TRBV4-1 to TRBJ2-6; D remains unclear. V was cut by 3 bases and J by 0 bases, with 12 bases left in between. The length of the CDR3 is 17 residues. Germline loops: CDR1 MGHRA, CDR2 YSYEKL. CDR3 residues: CASSQVLTYSGANVLTF. In DNA form, the CDR3 reads TGCGCCAGCAGCCAGGTCCTTACATACTCTGGGGCCAACGTCCTGACTTTC.

This clonotype was detected a few times. The chain employs TRBV3-1 and TRBJ2-1; no clear D. V was cut by 1 base and J by 7 bases, with 5 bases left in between. Germline V CDR1 and CDR2: LGHDT, YNNKEL (reference sequence). The CDR3 contains 12 residues. As DNA, the CDR3 is TGTGCCAGCAGCCAAGTTACGAATGAGCAGTTCTTC. Amino acids: CASSQVTNEQFF.

A few counts support this clonotype. V and J are TRBV21-1 and TRBJ1-5; TRBD1 was called by the table and not checked on the DNA. TRBV21-1 is tagged as a pseudogene. The CDR3 totals 16 residues. CDR3 residues: CASSSPGAPSNQPQHF. In DNA, the CDR3 is TGTGCCAGCAGCTCTCCGGGAGCCCCTAGCAATCAGCCCCAGCATTTT.